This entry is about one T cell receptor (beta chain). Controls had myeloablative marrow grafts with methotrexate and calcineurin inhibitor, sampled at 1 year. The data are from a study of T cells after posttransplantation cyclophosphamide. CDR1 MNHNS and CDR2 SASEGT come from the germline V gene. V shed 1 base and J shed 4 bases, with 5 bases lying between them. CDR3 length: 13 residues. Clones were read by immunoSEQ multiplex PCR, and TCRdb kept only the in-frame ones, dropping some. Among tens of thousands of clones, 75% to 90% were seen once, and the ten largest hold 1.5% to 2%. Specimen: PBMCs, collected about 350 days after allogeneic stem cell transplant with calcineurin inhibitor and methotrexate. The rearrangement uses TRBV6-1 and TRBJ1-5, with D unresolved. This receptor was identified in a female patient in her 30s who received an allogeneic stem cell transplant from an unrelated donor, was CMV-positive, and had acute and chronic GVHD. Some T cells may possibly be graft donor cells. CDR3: CASSEVQNQPQHF. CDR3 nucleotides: TGTGCCAGCAGTGAAGTACAGAATCAGCCCCAGCATTTT.